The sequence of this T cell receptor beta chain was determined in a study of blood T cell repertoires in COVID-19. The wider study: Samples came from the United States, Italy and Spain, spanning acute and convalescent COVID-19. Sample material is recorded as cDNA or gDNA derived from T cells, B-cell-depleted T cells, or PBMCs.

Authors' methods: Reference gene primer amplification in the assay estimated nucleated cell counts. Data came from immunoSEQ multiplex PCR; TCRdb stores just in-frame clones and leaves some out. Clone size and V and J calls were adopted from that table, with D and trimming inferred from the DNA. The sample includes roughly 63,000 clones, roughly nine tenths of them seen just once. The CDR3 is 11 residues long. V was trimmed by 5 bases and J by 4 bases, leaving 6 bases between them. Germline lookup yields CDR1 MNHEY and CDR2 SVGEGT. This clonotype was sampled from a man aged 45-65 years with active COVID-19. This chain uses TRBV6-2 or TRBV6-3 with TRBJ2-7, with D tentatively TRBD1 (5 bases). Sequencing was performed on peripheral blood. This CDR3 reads CASSGAYEQYF. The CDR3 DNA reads TGTGCCAGCAGTGGGGCGTACGAGCAGTACTTC.